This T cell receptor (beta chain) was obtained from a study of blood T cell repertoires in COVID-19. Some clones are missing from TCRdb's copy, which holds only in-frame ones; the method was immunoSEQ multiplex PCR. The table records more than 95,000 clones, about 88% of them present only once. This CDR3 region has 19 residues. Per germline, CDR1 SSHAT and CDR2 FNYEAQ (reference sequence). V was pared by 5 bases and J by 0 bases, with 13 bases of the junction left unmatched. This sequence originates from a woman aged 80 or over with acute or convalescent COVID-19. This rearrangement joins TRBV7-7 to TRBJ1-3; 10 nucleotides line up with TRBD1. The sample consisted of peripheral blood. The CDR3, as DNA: TGTGCCAGCAGCCCCGATGACTCCGGACAGGGGGGCTCTGGAAACACCATATATTTT. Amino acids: CASSPDDSGQGGSGNTIYF.